A single sample is the source of the 8 T cell receptor beta chains below, sequenced in a study of identical twins. TCRdb processed the 5' RACE reads anew with MiXCR; each CDR3 protein has one entry. The profile shows some 320,000 distinct CDR3 sequences, about 12% of them singletons. This sample also appeared in a second study, on yellow fever vaccine responses in identical twins.

The sample comprised CD8+ T cells sorted from blood. Receptors were obtained from a young woman in good health.

This clonotype was seen a handful of times. The chain uses TRBV28 and TRBJ1-6, with TRBD1 matching over 8 bases. There are 14 residues in the CDR3. Germline CDR1 MDHEN, CDR2 SYDVKM. V shed 6 bases, J shed 7 bases, and the junction held 5 bases outside the gene matches. Written as DNA, the CDR3 is TGTGCCAGCAGACCCGACAGGGGCAATTCACCCCTCCACTTT. Its protein product is CASRPDRGNSPLHF. Full variable domain (outside the CDR3, taken from reference TRBV28 and TRBJ1-6): DVKVTQSSRYLVKRTGEKVFLECVQDMDHENMFWYRQDPGLGLRLIYFSYDVKMKEKGDIPEGYSVSREKKERFSLILESASTNQTSMYLCASRPDRGNSPLHFGNGTRLTVT.

V and J are TRBV6-2 or TRBV6-3 and TRBJ1-1; maybe TRBD1 (6 bases). This CDR3 contains 12 residues. Germline assignment: CDR1 MNHEY and CDR2 SVGEGT. Deletions cut 8 bases from V and 6 bases from J, with 13 bases between. The CDR3 sequence is CASRYGGAEAFF. In DNA form, the CDR3 reads TGTGCCAGCCGGTATGGGGGCGCTGAAGCTTTCTTT.

This clonotype came up a few times. The chain recombines TRBV29-1 with TRBJ2-5; D is possibly TRBD2 (5 bases). The germline V gene encodes CDR1 SQVTM and CDR2 ANQGSEA. Trimming stripped 3 bases from V and 0 bases from J, with 8 bases between. CDR3 length: 13 amino acids. In nucleotides, the CDR3 is TGCAGCGTTGAGAGGGAAAACCAAGAGACCCAGTACTTC. Its translation is CSVERENQETQYF.

This clonotype was observed a handful of times. The chain carries TRBV4-1 and TRBJ2-2; D perhaps matches TRBD2 (5 bases). The CDR3 consists of 18 residues. Germline CDR1 and CDR2: MGHRA and YSYEKL. Trimming shortened V by 4 bases and J by 4 bases, and 22 bases separated the two germline ends. The CDR3 DNA sequence: TGCGCCAGCAGCCGACGAGGTTCCTGGGGAGAAAGCACCGGGGAGCTGTTTTTT. Translation: CASSRRGSWGESTGELFF.

This clonotype has a count of ten or more. The rearrangement links TRBV5-5 to TRBJ2-7; no reliable D call. Germline V gene data show CDR1 as SGHKS and CDR2 as YYEKEE (reference sequence). Between the trimmed V and J ends, which lost 0 bases and 3 bases, there was a span of 7 bases. This CDR3 has 13 residues. The CDR3 DNA is TGTGCCAGCAGCTTGGATGAGTTCTACGAGCAGTACGTC. Amino acid sequence: CASSLDEFYEQYV.

The chain recombines TRBV7-6 with TRBJ2-2, with D uncertain. V was clipped by 2 bases and J by 5 bases, with 9 bases between them. CDR1 is SGHVS and CDR2 is FNYEAQ in the germline V gene. CDR3 length equals 14 residues. The chain's CDR3 is CASSLRVVTGELFF. CDR3 nucleotides: TGTGCCAGCAGCTTACGGGTGGTGACCGGGGAGCTGTTTTTT.

This clonotype was counted a few times. The gene calls are TRBV4-1 and TRBJ2-1; 7 bases line up with TRBD1. CDR1 is MGHRA and CDR2 is YSYEKL in the germline V gene. The CDR3 is 13 amino acids. Trimming removed 1 base from V and 7 bases from J; junction bases left unmatched: 1. The CDR3 reads CASSQGQGNEQFF. As DNA, the CDR3 is TGCGCCAGCAGCCAAGGACAGGGAAATGAGCAGTTCTTC.

This clonotype was seen a handful of times. The gene calls are TRBV7-9 and TRBJ2-1, with a possible D match to TRBD1 (6 bases). Germline V gives CDR1 SEHNR, CDR2 FQNEAQ (reference sequence). The CDR3 contains 15 residues. Trimming shortened V by 2 bases and J by 5 bases, and 13 bases separated the two germline ends. CDR3 sequence reads: CASSLWEKGDNEQFF. For the CDR3, the DNA is TGTGCCAGCAGCTTATGGGAGAAGGGGGACAATGAGCAGTTCTTC.